This TCR beta chain was recovered during a study of neurological immune-mediated disorders. This clonotype was observed many times. TCRdb reprocessed the 5' RACE reads via MiXCR and lists one record per CDR3 protein. The profile shows more than 30,000 distinct CDR3 sequences, approximately 12% of them singletons. V was pared by 4 bases and J by 1 base, with 14 bases between. This CDR3 comprises 15 residues. CDR1 is DFQATT, CDR2 SNEGSKA, per germline (reference sequence). Time point reported: technical triplicate 2. Sequences were obtained from CD4+ T cells from blood. This TCR was sampled from a female donor with HTLV-1-associated myelopathy (HAM/TSP). The chain recombines TRBV20-1 with TRBJ1-5; D is ambiguous. The CDR3 loop reads CSAKNSVGSNQPQHF. The CDR3 DNA sequence: TGCAGTGCTAAAAATTCGGTTGGGAGCAATCAGCCCCAGCATTTT.